This is a list of T cell receptor beta chains from one sample in a study of control samples from healthy donors and cancer patients. The data were produced by immunoSEQ multiplex PCR, yet TCRdb's version contains in-frame clones alone and is incomplete. This sample yields 150,000 to 180,000 clones, of which approximately 93% are seen a single time; over 2% belongs to the top ten. Sample: blood. These receptors all come from a man aged 50 to 60 in good health. Both conserved end residues are part of each CDR3. A D gene is named only where the DNA matches it firmly. Size tells how often a clone was seen (once, few, many) or the class of an expanded clone, and some rows leave it out.

TRBJ2-7 | TRBV28 | TRBD1 | - | CATDRDRVFHEQYF | TGTGCCACCGACCGGGACAGGGTATTCCACGAGCAGTACTTC
TRBJ2-7 | TRBV5-1 | - | - | CASSSGVRGPKPYEQYF | TGCGCCAGCAGCTCGGGGGTGCGGGGGCCCAAACCTTACGAGCAGTACTTC
TRBJ1-5 | TRBV5-6 | - | - | CASSLGGLATGQPQHF | TGTGCCAGCAGCTTGGGTGGCTTGGCGACGGGTCAGCCCCAGCATTTT
TRBJ1-5 | TRBV30 | - | few | CAWSGGGGRNQPQHF | TGTGCCTGGAGTGGAGGAGGGGGACGAAATCAGCCCCAGCATTTT
TRBJ1-2 | TRBV3-1/TRBV3-2 | - | - | CASSQDRSVYGYTF | TGTGCCAGCAGCCAAGATCGGTCAGTCTATGGCTACACCTTC
TRBJ2-1 | TRBV18 | - | - | CASSVGESSYNEQFF | TGTGCCAGCTCAGTGGGAGAGAGCTCCTACAATGAGCAGTTCTTC
TRBJ1-1 | TRBV5-6 | TRBD1 | once | CASSSDRSNTEAFF | TGTGCCAGCAGTTCGGACAGGTCGAACACTGAAGCTTTCTTT
TRBJ2-7 | TRBV6-5 | - | - | CASSYIGVGEQYF | TGTGCCAGCAGTTACATAGGGGTGGGCGAGCAGTACTTC
TRBJ1-5 | TRBV6-5 | - | - | CASSSGNQPQHF | TGTGCCAGCAGTTCGGGGAATCAGCCCCAGCATTTT
TRBJ1-2 | TRBV6-5 | - | - | CASSLSPANGYTF | TGTGCCAGCAGTCTCTCCCCTGCGAATGGCTACACCTTC
TRBJ2-7 | TRBV5-4 | - | - | CASSRDGAYEQYF | TGTGCCAGCAGCCGGGACGGGGCCTACGAGCAGTACTTC
TRBJ2-7 | TRBV30 | - | - | CAWSVDYEQYF | TGTGCCTGGAGTGTTGACTACGAGCAGTACTTC
TRBJ2-5 | TRBV10-2 | - | - | CASSESGRGVETQYF | TGCGCCAGCAGTGAGTCAGGAAGGGGTGTAGAGACCCAGTACTTC
TRBJ2-7 | TRBV7-9 | TRBD1 | - | CASSLVGDRVRNEQYF | TGTGCCAGCAGCTTAGTTGGGGACAGGGTTAGAAACGAGCAGTACTTC
TRBJ2-1 | TRBV30 | TRBD2 | - | CAWSKSGGSYNEQFF | TGTGCCTGGAGTAAGTCGGGAGGATCCTACAATGAGCAGTTCTTC
TRBJ2-1 | TRBV4-2 | TRBD2 | - | CASSQVGLSGGNEQFF | TGTGCCAGCAGCCAAGTGGGTCTTTCGGGAGGGAATGAGCAGTTCTTC
TRBJ2-1 | TRBV29-1 | - | - | CSARNHEQFF | TGCAGCGCCCGAAACCATGAGCAGTTCTTC